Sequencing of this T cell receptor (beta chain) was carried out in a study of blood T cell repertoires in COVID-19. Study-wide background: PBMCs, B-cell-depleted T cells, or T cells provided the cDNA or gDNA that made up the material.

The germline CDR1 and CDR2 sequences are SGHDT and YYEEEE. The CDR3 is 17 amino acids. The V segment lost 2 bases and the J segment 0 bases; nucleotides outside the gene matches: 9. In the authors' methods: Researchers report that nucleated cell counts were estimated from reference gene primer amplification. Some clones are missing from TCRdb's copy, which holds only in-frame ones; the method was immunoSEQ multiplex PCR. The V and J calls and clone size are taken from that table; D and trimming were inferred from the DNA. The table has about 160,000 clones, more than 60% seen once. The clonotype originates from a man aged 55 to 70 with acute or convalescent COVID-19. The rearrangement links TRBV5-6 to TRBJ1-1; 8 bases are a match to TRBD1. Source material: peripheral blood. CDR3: CASSFSQGARMNTEAFF. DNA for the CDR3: TGTGCCAGCAGCTTTAGTCAGGGGGCAAGGATGAACACTGAAGCTTTCTTT. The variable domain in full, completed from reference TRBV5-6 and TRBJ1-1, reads DAGVTQSPTHLIKTRGQQVTLRCSPKSGHDTVSWYQQALGQGPQFIFQYYEEEERQRGNFPDRFSGHQFPNYSSELNVNALLLGDSALYLCASSFSQGARMNTEAFFGQGTRLTVV.